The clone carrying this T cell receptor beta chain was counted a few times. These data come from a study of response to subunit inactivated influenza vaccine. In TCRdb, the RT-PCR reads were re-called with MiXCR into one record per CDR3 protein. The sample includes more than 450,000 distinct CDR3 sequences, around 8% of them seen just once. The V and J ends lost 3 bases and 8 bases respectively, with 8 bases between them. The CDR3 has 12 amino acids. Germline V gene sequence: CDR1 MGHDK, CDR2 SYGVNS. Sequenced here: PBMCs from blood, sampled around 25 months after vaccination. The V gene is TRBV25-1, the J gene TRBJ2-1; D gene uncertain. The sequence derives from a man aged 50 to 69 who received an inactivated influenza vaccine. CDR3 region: CASSEVIYEQFF. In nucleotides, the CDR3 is TGTGCCAGCAGTGAGGTTATTTATGAGCAGTTCTTC.